This TCR beta chain was identified in a study of T cell responses to AZD1222 COVID-19 vaccine. General observations from the study: In all cases, repertoires were sampled only after the peak T cell response. The number of AZD1222 recipients seropositive at baseline was only 6 or 7. Spike-specific TCR breadth and depth grew following two AZD1222 doses. The reported proportion of spike-specific TCRs targeting unmutated variant regions was nearly half.

The assay was immunoSEQ multiplex PCR, and TCRdb's table has in-frame clones only and misses some. The sample lists more than 150,000 clones, 90% to 95% seen once, with about 9.2% in the top ten. The CDR3 has 16 amino acids. Details on this clone: What it recognizes is unknown.

The chain uses TRBV12-2 and TRBJ2-2; the table's D call, TRBD2, was not checked against the DNA. TRBV12-2 is shown as a pseudogene. The TCR sequence derives from an adult in good health. The sample here was peripheral blood, taken on day 0 of AZD1222 vaccination. The CDR3 DNA is TGTGCAAGTCGCCCGAGTGGGAGGGCCTCGGCCGGGGAGCTGTTTTTT. It yields the protein CASRPSGRASAGELFF.